The following is a TCR beta chain sequence with its context. This entry is derived from a study of blood T cell repertoires in COVID-19. The germline V gene has CDR1 MNHNY and CDR2 SVGAGI (reference sequence). CDR3 length: 14 residues. Germline trimming cut 6 bases from V and 7 bases from J; bases unmatched to any gene: 10. Per the original methods: Counts of nucleated cells, estimated from reference gene primer amplification, were obtained. The repertoire was sequenced with immunoSEQ multiplex PCR; TCRdb's copy has only in-frame clones and lacks some. V and J calls and clone size are copied from that table; D and trimming were computed from the DNA. Of about 340,000 clones listed, around 83% were seen once; the top ten hold 2.5% to 3%.

Source material: peripheral blood. The chain recombines TRBV6-6 with TRBJ1-2, with 8 positions matching TRBD1. This clonotype was obtained from a man aged 25 to 40 with active or convalescent COVID-19. The CDR3 spells CASSRDRNGFGYTF. The CDR3 DNA sequence: TGTGCCAGCAGCCGGGACAGGAACGGGTTTGGCTACACCTTC.